The clone carrying this TCR beta chain was seen more than once but under ten times. With 3 bases removed from V and 12 bases from J, the gap between germline ends came to 17 bases. The CDR3 sequence is 13 residues long. TCRdb reprocessed the RT-PCR reads with MiXCR, giving one entry per CDR3 protein. The sample lists about 700,000 distinct CDR3 sequences, more than 13% occurring once. The chain carries TRBV12-3 or TRBV12-4 and TRBJ1-1; possibly TRBD1 for D (6 bases). The sequenced material came from memory CD4+ T cells from blood. The sequence was collected from a female donor in good health, serving as a healthy control. This CDR3 reads CASSFGPNRDPFF. CDR3 bases: TGTGCCAGCAGTTTCGGGCCAAACAGGGACCCTTTCTTT.